This TCR beta chain comes out of a study of somatic mutations in cytotoxic T cells in rheumatoid arthritis. Study details: Patient blood (around 30 ml EDTA) was collected right after diagnosis, preceding any treatment. Nearly 100% purity was obtained when some V beta antibody-stained T-cell populations were flow-sorted; these included V beta1+ cells sequenced for TCRB.

In the original analysis: There were rare matches between patient CD8+ clones larger than 1% and published virus-specific TCRB sequences. Sequenced by immunoSEQ multiplex PCR; TCRdb stores in-frame clones only, minus some. That table gives V, J and clone size, and the DNA gave D and trimming. The data contain approximately 13,000 clones, around 76% of them singletons. The germline V and J ends were trimmed by 0 bases and 1 base, with 8 bases remaining between them. Looked up from germline, CDR1 is SGHRS and CDR2 is YFSETQ. This CDR3 spans 15 amino acids. Comments on this clone: What it binds is unknown.

Study results and caveats: Unlike healthy controls, rheumatoid arthritis patients had CD8+ clonality that increased with age.

This rearrangement joins TRBV5-1 to TRBJ1-5, with a tentative D call TRBD1 (5 bases). The clonotype comes from an adult with rheumatoid arthritis. The sample taken for sequencing was CD8+ T cells sorted from blood. CDR3 DNA: TGCGCCAGCAGCTTGGACCGGGGGAGCAATCAGCCCCAGCATTTT. Residues: CASSLDRGSNQPQHF.